The clone carrying this T cell receptor beta chain was seen at least ten times. Its antigen is currently unknown. TCRdb ran MiXCR on the 5' RACE reads and lists one entry per CDR3 protein. The table shows approximately 60,000 distinct CDR3 sequences, with 8% to 9.5% occurring only once. There are 13 residues in the CDR3. CDR1 is SGHTA and CDR2 is FQGNSA in the germline V gene. Trimming cost V 2 bases and J 2 bases, with 6 bases left between them. The sample is drawn from a study of T-cell memory formation after mild COVID-19. Points from the study as a whole: Memory from before infection featured some responding clones, which suggests cross-reactive memory joined. Largely, contracting CD4+ clones fell within CM and EM, and contracting CD8+ clones within EMRA. A balance of CD4 and CD8 characterized clones contracting day 15 to 85, whereas later expanders leaned CD4+. Whether day 37 second-wave clones are SARS-CoV-2-specific was not confirmed.

This clonotype was sampled from a man younger than 35 who had mild COVID-19 (a few samples of this study predate the infection). Cell type and time point are not known. V usage is TRBV7-2 and J usage is TRBJ1-1; unclear D gene. The material sequenced was PBMCs or a T cell subset sorted from them (not recorded which). For the CDR3, the DNA is TGTGCCAGCAGCTTATCAGAAAACACTGAAGCTTTCTTT. This gives the protein CASSLSENTEAFF.